This TCR beta chain came from a study of blood T cells in healthy people across ages. Through a sample-barcoded 5' primer and a J-beta primer mix, a second PCR was run for roughly 6 to 12 cycles. Each CDR3 protein is one row after TCRdb ran MiXCR on the 5' RACE reads. The data contain approximately 1.5 million distinct CDR3 sequences, roughly 30% of them singletons. V lost 3 bases to trimming and J lost 0 bases, with 16 bases between them. The CDR3 length is 17 residues. From germline, CDR1 is ENHRY and CDR2 SYGVKD. This sequence originates from a woman aged 25 to 45 in good health. The rearrangement joins TRBV10-3 to TRBJ2-3; D possibly corresponds to TRBD2 (6 bases). The sample comprised blood. The CDR3 coding sequence is TGTGCCATCAGTGAACCGACTAGGATTGAGAGCACAGATACGCAGTATTTT. Encoded protein: CAISEPTRIESTDTQYF.